The clone carrying this T cell receptor (beta chain) has a handful of counts. The method was immunoSEQ multiplex PCR; TCRdb's version includes in-frame clones alone and lacks a portion of them. The repertoire holds 22,000 or so clones, with about 80% as singletons. This entry is derived from a study of regulatory dendritic cells for organ transplantation. The CDR3 consists of 15 residues. Trimming took off 5 bases at V and 0 bases at J, with 13 bases between the two ends. Per the germline V gene, CDR1 is SNHLY and CDR2 is FYNNEI. The specimen was memory CD4+ T cells from blood. Noted subset: CD45RO+ memory T cells. The J gene is TRBJ2-5, the V gene TRBV2; a possible D gene is TRBD1 (5 bases). The sequence came from a human donor in good health. CDR3 bases: TGTGCCAGCAGTCCCCGACAGACGAACCAAGAGACCCAGTACTTC. Amino acids: CASSPRQTNQETQYF. The entire variable domain, with the rest obtained from reference TRBV2 and TRBJ2-5, is as follows: EPEVTQTPSHQVTQMGQEVILRCVPISNHLYFYWYRQILGQKVEFLVSFYNNEISEKSEIFDDQFSVERPDGSNFTLKIRSTKLEDSAMYFCASSPRQTNQETQYFGPGTRLLVL.